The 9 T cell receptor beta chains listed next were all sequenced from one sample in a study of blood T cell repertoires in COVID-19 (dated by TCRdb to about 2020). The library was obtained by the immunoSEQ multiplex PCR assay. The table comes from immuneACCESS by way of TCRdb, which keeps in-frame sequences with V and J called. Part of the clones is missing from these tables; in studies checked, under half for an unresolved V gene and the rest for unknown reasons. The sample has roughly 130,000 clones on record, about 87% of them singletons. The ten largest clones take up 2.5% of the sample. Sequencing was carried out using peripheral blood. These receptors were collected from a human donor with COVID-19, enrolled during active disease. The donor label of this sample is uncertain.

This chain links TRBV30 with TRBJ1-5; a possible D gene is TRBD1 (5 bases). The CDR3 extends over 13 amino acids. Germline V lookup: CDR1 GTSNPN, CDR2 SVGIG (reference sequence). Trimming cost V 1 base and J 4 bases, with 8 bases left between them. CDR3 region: CAWSARQNQPQHF. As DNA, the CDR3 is TGTGCCTGGAGTGCCCGACAGAATCAGCCCCAGCATTTT.

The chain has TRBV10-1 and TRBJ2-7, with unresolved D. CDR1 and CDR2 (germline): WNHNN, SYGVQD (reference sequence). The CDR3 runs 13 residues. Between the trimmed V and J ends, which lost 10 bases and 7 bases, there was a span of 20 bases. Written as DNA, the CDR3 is TGCGCCACCTCGCTAGGAGAAGATCGGGAGCAGTACTTC. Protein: CATSLGEDREQYF.

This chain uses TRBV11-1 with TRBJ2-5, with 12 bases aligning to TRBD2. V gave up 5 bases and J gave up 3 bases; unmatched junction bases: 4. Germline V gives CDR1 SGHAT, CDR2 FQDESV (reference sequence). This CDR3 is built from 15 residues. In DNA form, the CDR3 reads TGTGCCAGCAGCAGGACTAGCGGGGCGGAAGAGACCCAGTACTTC. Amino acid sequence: CASSRTSGAEETQYF.

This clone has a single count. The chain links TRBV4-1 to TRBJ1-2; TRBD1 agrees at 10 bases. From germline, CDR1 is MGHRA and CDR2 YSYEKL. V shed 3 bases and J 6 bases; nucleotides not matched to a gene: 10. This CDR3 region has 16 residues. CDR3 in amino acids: CASSQAGTGERNGYTF. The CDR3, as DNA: TGCGCCAGCAGCCAGGCCGGGACAGGGGAAAGGAATGGCTACACCTTC.

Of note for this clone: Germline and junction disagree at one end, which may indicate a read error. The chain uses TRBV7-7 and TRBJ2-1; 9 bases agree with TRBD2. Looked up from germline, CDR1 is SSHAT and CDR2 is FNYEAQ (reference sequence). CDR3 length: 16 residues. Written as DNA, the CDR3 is TGTGCTAGCAGCCGCCTTAGCGGGAGCTCGGACAATGAGCAGTTCTTC. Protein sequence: CASSRLSGSSDNEQFF.

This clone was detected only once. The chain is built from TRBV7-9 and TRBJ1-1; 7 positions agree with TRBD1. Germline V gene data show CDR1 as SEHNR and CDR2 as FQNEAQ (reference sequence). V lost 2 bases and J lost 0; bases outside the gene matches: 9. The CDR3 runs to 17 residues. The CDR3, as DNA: TGTGCCAGCAGCTTATCGCCGGGACAGCGATTGAACACTGAAGCTTTCTTT. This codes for CASSLSPGQRLNTEAFF.

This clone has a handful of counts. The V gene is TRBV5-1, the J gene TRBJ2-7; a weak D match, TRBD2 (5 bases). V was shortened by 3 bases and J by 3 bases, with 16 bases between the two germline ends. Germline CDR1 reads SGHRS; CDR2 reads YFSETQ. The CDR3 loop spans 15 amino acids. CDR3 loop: CASSYELGLDYEQYF. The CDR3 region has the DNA TGCGCCAGCAGCTACGAACTAGGGTTGGACTACGAGCAGTACTTC.

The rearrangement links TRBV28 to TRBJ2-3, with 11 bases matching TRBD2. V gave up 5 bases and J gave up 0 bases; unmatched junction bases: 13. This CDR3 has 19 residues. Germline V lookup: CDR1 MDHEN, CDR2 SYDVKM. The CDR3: CASSPSLAGGRGSTDTQYF. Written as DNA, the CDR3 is TGTGCCAGCAGTCCCTCCCTAGCGGGGGGCCGTGGGAGCACAGATACGCAGTATTTT.

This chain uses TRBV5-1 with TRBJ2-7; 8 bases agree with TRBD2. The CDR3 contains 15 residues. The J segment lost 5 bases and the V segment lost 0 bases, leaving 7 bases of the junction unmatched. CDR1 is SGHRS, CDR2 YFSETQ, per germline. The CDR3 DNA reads TGCGCCAGCAGCTTGGGTCCAGCGGGAGACAACGAGCAGTACTTC. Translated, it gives CASSLGPAGDNEQYF.